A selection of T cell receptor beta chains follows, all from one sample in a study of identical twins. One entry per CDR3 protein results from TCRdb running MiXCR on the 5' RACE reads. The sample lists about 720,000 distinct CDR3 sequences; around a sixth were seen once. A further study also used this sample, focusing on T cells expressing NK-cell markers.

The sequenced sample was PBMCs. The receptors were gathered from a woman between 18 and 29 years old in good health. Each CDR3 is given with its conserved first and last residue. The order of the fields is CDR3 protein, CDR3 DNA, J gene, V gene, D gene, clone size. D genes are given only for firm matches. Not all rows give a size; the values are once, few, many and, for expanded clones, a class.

CASSRILAGGRNEQFF	TGTGCCAGCAGCAGGATACTAGCGGGAGGACGTAATGAGCAGTTCTTC	TRBJ2-1	TRBV13	TRBD2	.
CASSSGGGTSGLGGEQFF	TGTGCCAGCAGCTCCGGAGGTGGGACTAGCGGGCTTGGTGGTGAGCAGTTCTTC	TRBJ2-1	TRBV11-2	TRBD2	.
CASSFRLAEYEQYF	TGTGCCAGCAGCTTCCGACTAGCTGAGTACGAGCAGTACTTC	TRBJ2-7	TRBV7-2	TRBD2	few
CASSSPGTLNQPQHF	TGTGCCAGCAGTTCCCCTGGGACACTCAATCAGCCCCAGCATTTT	TRBJ1-5	TRBV12-3/TRBV12-4	.	.
CASSVLAGLAATGELFF	TGTGCCAGCAGCGTTCTGGCGGGACTAGCGGCCACCGGGGAGCTGTTTTTT	TRBJ2-2	TRBV9	TRBD2	.
CASSWGQGSDQYF	TGTGCCAGCAGCTGGGGACAGGGGTCGGACCAGTACTTC	TRBJ2-5	TRBV5-6	TRBD1	few
CASSSLGLHSNEQFF	TGTGCCAGCAGCTCCCTAGGCCTACATTCGAATGAGCAGTTCTTC	TRBJ2-1	TRBV11-3	.	.
CSATWDLFTDTQYF	TGCAGTGCTACCTGGGACCTGTTCACAGATACGCAGTATTTT	TRBJ2-3	TRBV20-1	.	few
CASSLVGFRETRDTQYF	TGTGCCAGCAGCTTAGTAGGTTTCCGGGAGACGAGAGATACGCAGTATTTT	TRBJ2-3	TRBV7-2	.	few
CAIKTGSRNSPLHF	TGTGCCATCAAGACGGGGTCGCGAAATTCACCCCTCCACTTT	TRBJ1-6	TRBV10-3	.	many
CASSLHPGLAGGRETQYF	TGTGCCAGCAGCCTACACCCGGGACTAGCGGGGGGAAGAGAGACCCAGTACTTC	TRBJ2-5	TRBV11-2	TRBD2	.
CASSLWDSYNEQFF	TGTGCCAGCAGCTTATGGGACTCATACAATGAGCAGTTCTTC	TRBJ2-1	TRBV13	.	few
CASSLIISDTQYF	TGTGCCAGCTCCCTCATCATTTCGGATACGCAGTATTTT	TRBJ2-3	TRBV18	.	.
CASSYQRRRQNTEAFF	TGTGCCAGCAGTTACCAACGACGGAGACAGAACACTGAAGCTTTCTTT	TRBJ1-1	TRBV6-5	.	few
CASRGQWVHTQYF	TGTGCCAGCAGGGGACAGTGGGTACATACGCAGTATTTT	TRBJ2-3	TRBV25-1	TRBD1	.
CASSLERNAYEQYF	TGTGCCAGCAGCTTGGAGAGGAACGCCTACGAGCAGTACTTC	TRBJ2-7	TRBV5-6	.	few
CSATAAGINTGELFF	TGCAGTGCAACCGCGGCGGGGATCAACACCGGGGAGCTGTTTTTT	TRBJ2-2	TRBV20-1	.	few
CASYLEDTQYF	TGTGCCAGCTATCTTGAAGATACGCAGTATTTT	TRBJ2-3	TRBV6-5	.	few
CASSLGGNQETQYF	TGTGCCAGCAGCCTGGGGGGGAACCAAGAGACCCAGTACTTC	TRBJ2-5	TRBV12-3/TRBV12-4	TRBD2	many
CSATFRRGIGDYGYTF	TGCAGTGCTACCTTTAGGAGGGGGATCGGGGATTATGGCTACACCTTC	TRBJ1-2	TRBV20-1	.	.
CASVEFTEAFF	TGTGCCAGCGTCGAATTCACTGAAGCTTTCTTT	TRBJ1-1	TRBV2	.	.
CASSLGPGRGHEKLFF	TGTGCCAGCAGTCTGGGCCCAGGGAGAGGGCATGAAAAACTGTTTTTT	TRBJ1-4	TRBV12-3/TRBV12-4	.	.
CASSSRTSGTENEQFF	TGTGCCAGCAGCTCTCGGACTAGCGGGACGGAAAATGAGCAGTTCTTC	TRBJ2-1	TRBV11-2	TRBD2	few
CSVRTSGSDEQFF	TGCAGCGTCCGGACTAGCGGGAGCGATGAGCAGTTCTTC	TRBJ2-1	TRBV29-1	TRBD2	few
CASVRTAPNTEAFF	TGTGCCAGCGTAAGGACAGCGCCTAACACTGAAGCTTTCTTT	TRBJ1-1	TRBV12-3/TRBV12-4	.	few
CSVVVLEDQETQYF	TGCAGCGTTGTGGTCCTAGAAGACCAAGAGACCCAGTACTTC	TRBJ2-5	TRBV29-1	.	.
CASSLSAGSTEAFF	TGTGCCAGCAGTTTATCGGCAGGGAGCACTGAAGCTTTCTTT	TRBJ1-1	TRBV27	.	.
CASSYSGLFKETQYF	TGTGCCAGCAGTTATTCGGGACTTTTCAAAGAGACCCAGTACTTC	TRBJ2-5	TRBV6-5	.	.
CASSPLAGGPTTETQYF	TGTGCCAGCAGTCCATTAGCGGGGGGGCCGACGACGGAGACCCAGTACTTC	TRBJ2-5	TRBV27	TRBD2	few
CASSFEGNRGYTF	TGTGCCAGCAGTTTTGAAGGGAATCGTGGCTACACCTTC	TRBJ1-2	TRBV12-3/TRBV12-4	.	few
CASSLGGPLEQYF	TGTGCCAGCAGCTTAGGAGGTCCCCTCGAGCAGTACTTC	TRBJ2-7	TRBV7-2	.	many
CASTRTSGNYEQYF	TGTGCCAGCACCCGGACTAGCGGGAACTACGAGCAGTACTTC	TRBJ2-7	TRBV5-6	TRBD2	many
CASRSPGVRGLLGYTF	TGTGCCAGCAGATCCCCCGGGGTTCGGGGGCTTCTTGGCTACACCTTC	TRBJ1-2	TRBV6-1	.	few
CAIRDTGSRGEQYF	TGTGCCATCAGGGATACAGGTTCCAGAGGCGAGCAGTACTTC	TRBJ2-7	TRBV10-3	.	many
CASSRRALAGGANTGELFF	TGTGCCAGCAGCCGTAGGGCACTAGCGGGAGGAGCGAACACCGGGGAGCTGTTTTTT	TRBJ2-2	TRBV11-2	TRBD2	.
CASKFTGGTTNTGELFF	TGTGCCAGTAAATTCACGGGCGGGACAACGAACACCGGGGAGCTGTTTTTT	TRBJ2-2	TRBV19	.	.
CASSSPGQGNEQFF	TGTGCCAGCAGCTCCCCGGGACAGGGCAATGAGCAGTTCTTC	TRBJ2-1	TRBV7-9	TRBD1	.
CASSPLSSGQYF	TGTGCCAGCAGCCCGTTGTCCTCCGGTCAGTACTTC	TRBJ2-7	TRBV11-2	.	few
CASSLEPSSYNEQFF	TGCGCCAGCAGCTTGGAACCCTCCTCCTACAATGAGCAGTTCTTC	TRBJ2-1	TRBV5-1	.	many
CASSPTDRGFNSPLHF	TGTGCCAGCAGCCCCACGGACAGAGGCTTTAATTCACCCCTCCACTTT	TRBJ1-6	TRBV9	.	few
CASSDRGRPEDEQFF	TGTGCCAGCAGTGACCGGGGGCGCCCCGAGGATGAGCAGTTCTTC	TRBJ2-1	TRBV6-4	.	.
CASSRAIQHTDTQYF	TGTGCCAGCAGCCGCGCTATCCAGCACACAGATACGCAGTATTTT	TRBJ2-3	TRBV11-2	.	few
CASRDRLQETQYF	TGTGCCAGCAGAGACAGACTACAAGAGACCCAGTACTTC	TRBJ2-5	TRBV6-1	.	few
CASKNGLVYEQYF	TGTGCCAGTAAAAACGGGCTAGTCTACGAGCAGTACTTC	TRBJ2-7	TRBV12-3/TRBV12-4	.	few
CASETGGSYNEQFF	TGCGCCAGCGAAACGGGGGGTTCATACAATGAGCAGTTCTTC	TRBJ2-1	TRBV4-1	TRBD2	.
CASSVTGYGNTGELFF	TGTGCCAGCAGCGTAACGGGTTATGGGAACACCGGGGAGCTGTTTTTT	TRBJ2-2	TRBV9	.	.
CSVSRGAPTDTQYF	TGCAGCGTGAGTAGGGGGGCCCCCACAGATACGCAGTATTTT	TRBJ2-3	TRBV29-1	.	few
CSPQAPGTQYF	TGCAGTCCACAAGCTCCGGGTACGCAGTATTTT	TRBJ2-3	TRBV20-1	.	few